This TCR beta chain stems from a study of blood T cell repertoires in COVID-19. Original handling: Amplifying reference gene primers gave estimates of nucleated cell counts. Libraries were prepared by immunoSEQ multiplex PCR; TCRdb keeps only in-frame clonotypes and omits some of them. V, J and clone size reflect that table, while D and trimming were determined from the DNA. The repertoire consists of around 200,000 clones, with about 83% occurring once and the leading ten covering approximately 9%. Germline CDR1 reads MNHEY; CDR2 reads SVGEGT. With V trimmed by 5 bases and J by 2 bases, 9 bases remained unmatched. The CDR3 totals 16 residues.

V usage is TRBV6-2 or TRBV6-3 and J usage is TRBJ1-2, with 9 bases identical to TRBD1. The material sequenced was peripheral blood. This clonotype was obtained from a man aged 40-55 years with active or convalescent COVID-19. The CDR3 protein is CASSTLGQGANYGYTF. The CDR3, as DNA: TGTGCCAGCAGTACCCTGGGACAGGGAGCGAACTATGGCTACACCTTC.